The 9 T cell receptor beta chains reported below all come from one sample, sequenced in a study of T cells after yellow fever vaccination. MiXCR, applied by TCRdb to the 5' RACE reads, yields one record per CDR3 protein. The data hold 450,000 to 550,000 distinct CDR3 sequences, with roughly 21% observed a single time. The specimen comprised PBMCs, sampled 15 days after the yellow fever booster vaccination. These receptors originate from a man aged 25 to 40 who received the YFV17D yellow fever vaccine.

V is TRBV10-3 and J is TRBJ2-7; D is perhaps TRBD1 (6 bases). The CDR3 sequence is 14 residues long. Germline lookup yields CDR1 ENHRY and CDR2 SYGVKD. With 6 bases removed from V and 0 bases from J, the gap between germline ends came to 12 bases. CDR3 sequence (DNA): TGTGCCATCAGGTCGGACAGTAGCTCCTACGAGCAGTACTTC. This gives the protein CAIRSDSSSYEQYF.

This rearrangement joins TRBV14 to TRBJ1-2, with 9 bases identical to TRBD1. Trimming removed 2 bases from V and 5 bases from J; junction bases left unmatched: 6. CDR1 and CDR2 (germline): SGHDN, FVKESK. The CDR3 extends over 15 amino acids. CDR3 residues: CASSQNRDRDYGYTF. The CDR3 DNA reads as TGTGCCAGCAGCCAAAACCGGGACAGGGATTATGGCTACACCTTC.

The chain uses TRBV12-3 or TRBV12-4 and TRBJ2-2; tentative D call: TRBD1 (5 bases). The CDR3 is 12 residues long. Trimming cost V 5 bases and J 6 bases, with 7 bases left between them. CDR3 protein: CASSKGSGELFF. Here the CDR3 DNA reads TGTGCCAGCAGTAAGGGGTCCGGGGAGCTGTTTTTT.

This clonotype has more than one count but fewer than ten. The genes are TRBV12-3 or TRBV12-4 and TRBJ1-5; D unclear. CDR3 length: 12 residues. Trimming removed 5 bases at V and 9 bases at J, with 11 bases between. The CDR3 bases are TGTGCCAGCAGTGGAGAGCCTGGGCCCCAGCATTTT. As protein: CASSGEPGPQHF.

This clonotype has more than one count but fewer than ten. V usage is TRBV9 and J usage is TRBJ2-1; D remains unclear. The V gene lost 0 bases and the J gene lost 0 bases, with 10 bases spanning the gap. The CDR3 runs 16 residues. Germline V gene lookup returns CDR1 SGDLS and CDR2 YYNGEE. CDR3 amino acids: CASSVGRASSYNEQFF. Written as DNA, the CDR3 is TGTGCCAGCAGCGTAGGTCGGGCCAGCTCCTACAATGAGCAGTTCTTC.

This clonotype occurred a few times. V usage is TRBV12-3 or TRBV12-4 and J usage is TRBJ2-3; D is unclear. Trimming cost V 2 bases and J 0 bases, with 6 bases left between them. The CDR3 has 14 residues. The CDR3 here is CASSLPPSTDTQYF. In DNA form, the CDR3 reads TGTGCCAGCAGTTTACCGCCGAGCACAGATACGCAGTATTTT.

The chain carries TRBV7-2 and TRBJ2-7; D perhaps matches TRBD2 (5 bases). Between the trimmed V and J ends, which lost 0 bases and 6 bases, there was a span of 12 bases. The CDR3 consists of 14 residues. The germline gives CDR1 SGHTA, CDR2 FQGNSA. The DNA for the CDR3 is TGTGCCAGCAGCTTAGCGGGAGCCATGGGCGAGCAGTACTTC. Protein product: CASSLAGAMGEQYF.

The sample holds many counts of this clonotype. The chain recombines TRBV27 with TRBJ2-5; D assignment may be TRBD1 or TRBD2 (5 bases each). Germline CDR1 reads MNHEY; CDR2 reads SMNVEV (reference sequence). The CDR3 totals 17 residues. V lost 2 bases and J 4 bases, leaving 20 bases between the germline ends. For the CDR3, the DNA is TGTGCCAGCAGTTTAAGGACGGGGCCCAGGATAGGAGAGACCCAGTACTTC. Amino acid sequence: CASSLRTGPRIGETQYF.

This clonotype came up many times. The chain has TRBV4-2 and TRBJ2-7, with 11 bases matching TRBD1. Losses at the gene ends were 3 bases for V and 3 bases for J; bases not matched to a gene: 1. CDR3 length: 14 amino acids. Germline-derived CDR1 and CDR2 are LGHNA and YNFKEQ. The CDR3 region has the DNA TGTGCCAGCAGCCAGGGACAGGGGGACTACGAGCAGTACTTC. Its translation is CASSQGQGDYEQYF.